A single sample gave rise to the 5 T cell receptor beta chains below, sequenced in a study of cytomegalovirus exposure and HLA in healthy donors. The method was immunoSEQ multiplex PCR; TCRdb's version includes in-frame clones alone and lacks a portion of them. The sample holds 100,000 to 150,000 clones, around 95% seen once. The sample comprised PBMCs. The receptors originated from a man between 18 and 29 years old in good health and CMV-seronegative.

CDR3 nucleotides: TGTGCCAGCAGGGTGGGGGCGCAAAGCAATCAGCCCCAGCATTTT. It yields the protein CASRVGAQSNQPQHF. V usage is TRBV6-5 and J usage is TRBJ1-5; tentative D call: TRBD1 (6 bases). The V end lost 6 bases, the J end lost 1 base, and 13 bases lay between the germline ends. Germline CDR1 and CDR2: MNHEY and SVGAGI. This CDR3 region has 15 residues.

The genes are TRBV28 and TRBJ2-7, with 8 bases fitting TRBD2. From germline, CDR1 is MDHEN and CDR2 SYDVKM. Germline trimming cut 3 bases from V and 2 bases from J; bases unmatched to any gene: 3. This CDR3 contains 14 residues. CDR3 in amino acids: CASSFGRVPYEQYF. The CDR3 DNA reads as TGTGCCAGCAGTTTCGGGAGGGTCCCCTACGAGCAGTACTTC. The complete variable domain, with remaining parts taken from reference TRBV28 and TRBJ2-7, reads DVKVTQSSRYLVKRTGEKVFLECVQDMDHENMFWYRQDPGLGLRLIYFSYDVKMKEKGDIPEGYSVSREKKERFSLILESASTNQTSMYLCASSFGRVPYEQYFGPGTRLTVT.

This sequence joins TRBV27 and TRBJ2-1; 9 bases align to TRBD2. The ends lost 3 bases at V and 2 bases at J; junction bases unmatched: 5. Per the germline V gene, CDR1 is MNHEY and CDR2 is SMNVEV (reference sequence). This CDR3 has 16 residues. In DNA form, the CDR3 reads TGTGCCAGCAGTTTCATAGCGGGAGCAACCTACAATGAGCAGTTCTTC. This sequence encodes CASSFIAGATYNEQFF.

The chain combines TRBV11-2 with TRBJ2-7; D might be TRBD2 (5 bases). Germline V gene data show CDR1 as SGHAT and CDR2 as FQNNGV. V was clipped by 3 bases and J by 3 bases, with 6 bases between them. The CDR3 covers 12 residues. The CDR3 sequence: CASSFGGYEQYF. The DNA of the CDR3 is TGTGCCAGCAGCTTTGGAGGCTACGAGCAGTACTTC.

The rearrangement uses TRBV28 and TRBJ2-7; 9 bases fit TRBD2. CDR3 length: 15 amino acids. V shed 6 bases, J shed 2 bases, and the junction held 8 bases outside the gene matches. Germline V gene sequence: CDR1 MDHEN, CDR2 SYDVKM. This CDR3 reads CASSPGLAATYEQYF. The CDR3 DNA reads as TGTGCCAGCAGCCCGGGACTAGCAGCCACCTACGAGCAGTACTTC.